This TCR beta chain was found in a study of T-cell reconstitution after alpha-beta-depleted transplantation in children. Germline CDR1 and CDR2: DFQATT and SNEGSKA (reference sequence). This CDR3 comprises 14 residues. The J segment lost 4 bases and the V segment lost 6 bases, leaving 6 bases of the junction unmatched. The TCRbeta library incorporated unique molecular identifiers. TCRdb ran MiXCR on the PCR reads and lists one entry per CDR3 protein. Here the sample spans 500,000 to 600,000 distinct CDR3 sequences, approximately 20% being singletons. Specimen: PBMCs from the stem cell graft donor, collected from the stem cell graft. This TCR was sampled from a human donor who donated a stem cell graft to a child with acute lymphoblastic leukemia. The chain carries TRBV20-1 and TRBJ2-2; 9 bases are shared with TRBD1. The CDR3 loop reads CSATQGARTGELFF. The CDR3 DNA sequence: TGCAGTGCAACACAGGGGGCGCGCACCGGGGAGCTGTTTTTT.